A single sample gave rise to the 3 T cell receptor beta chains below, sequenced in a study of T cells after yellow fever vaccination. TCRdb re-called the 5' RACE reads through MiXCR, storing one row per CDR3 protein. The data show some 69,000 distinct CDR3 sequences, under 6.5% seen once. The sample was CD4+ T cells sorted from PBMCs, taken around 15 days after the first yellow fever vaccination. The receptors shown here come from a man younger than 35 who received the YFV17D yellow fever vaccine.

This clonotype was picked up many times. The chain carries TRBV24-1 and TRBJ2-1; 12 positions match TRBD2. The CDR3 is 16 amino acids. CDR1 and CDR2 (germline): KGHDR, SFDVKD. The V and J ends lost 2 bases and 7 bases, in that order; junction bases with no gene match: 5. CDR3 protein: CATSDSPSGGGNEQFF. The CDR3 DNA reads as TGTGCCACCAGTGATTCACCTAGCGGGGGGGGTAATGAGCAGTTCTTC.

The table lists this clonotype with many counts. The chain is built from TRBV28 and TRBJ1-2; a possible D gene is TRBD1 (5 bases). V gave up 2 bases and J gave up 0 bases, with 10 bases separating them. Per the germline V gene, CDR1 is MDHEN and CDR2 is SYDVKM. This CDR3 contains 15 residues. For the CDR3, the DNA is TGTGCCAGCAGTTTAGTTGGCAGGGCTAACTATGGCTACACCTTC. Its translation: CASSLVGRANYGYTF.

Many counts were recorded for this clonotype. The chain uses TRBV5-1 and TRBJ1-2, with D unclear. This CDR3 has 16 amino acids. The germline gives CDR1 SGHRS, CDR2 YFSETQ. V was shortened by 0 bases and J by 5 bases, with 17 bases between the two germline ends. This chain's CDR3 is CASSLDIGLMGYGYTF. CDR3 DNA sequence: TGCGCCAGCAGCTTGGACATCGGCCTAATGGGGTATGGCTACACCTTC.